This note documents a single TCR beta chain sequence. The V end was cut by 2 bases, the J end by 2 bases, with 10 bases between. The germline gives CDR1 SGDLS, CDR2 YYNGEE. This CDR3 is 15 amino acids long. The data derive from a study of control samples from healthy donors and cancer patients. The table came from immunoSEQ multiplex PCR; TCRdb's copy has only in-frame clones and leaves some out. The sample includes some 140,000 clones, just under 95% of them seen just once. The chain links TRBV9 to TRBJ1-4; weak D call: TRBD1 (5 bases). The clonotype comes from a man aged 60 to 69 with colorectal cancer. Input material: PBMCs. CDR3 DNA: TGTGCCAGCAGCGTTATGGGGGGTACTAATGAAAAACTGTTTTTT. It yields the protein CASSVMGGTNEKLFF.